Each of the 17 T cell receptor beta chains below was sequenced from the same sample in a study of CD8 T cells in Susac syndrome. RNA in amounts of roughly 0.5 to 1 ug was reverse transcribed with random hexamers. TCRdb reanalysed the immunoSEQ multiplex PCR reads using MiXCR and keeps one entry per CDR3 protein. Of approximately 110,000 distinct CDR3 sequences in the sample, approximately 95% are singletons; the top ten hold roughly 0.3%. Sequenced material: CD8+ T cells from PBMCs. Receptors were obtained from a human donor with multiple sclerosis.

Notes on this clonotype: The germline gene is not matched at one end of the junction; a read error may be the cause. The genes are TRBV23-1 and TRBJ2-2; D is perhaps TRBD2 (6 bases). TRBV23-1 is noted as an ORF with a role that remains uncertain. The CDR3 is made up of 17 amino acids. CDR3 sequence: CASSQPHAGSGYRGAVF. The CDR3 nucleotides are TGCGCCAGCAGTCAACCCCACGCGGGGAGTGGTTATCGGGGAGCTGTTTTT.

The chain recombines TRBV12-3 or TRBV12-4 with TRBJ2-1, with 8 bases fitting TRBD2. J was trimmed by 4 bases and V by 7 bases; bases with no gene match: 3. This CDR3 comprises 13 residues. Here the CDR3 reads CASNPSGYNEQFF. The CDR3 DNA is TGTGCCAGCAATCCTAGCGGGTACAATGAGCAGTTCTTC.

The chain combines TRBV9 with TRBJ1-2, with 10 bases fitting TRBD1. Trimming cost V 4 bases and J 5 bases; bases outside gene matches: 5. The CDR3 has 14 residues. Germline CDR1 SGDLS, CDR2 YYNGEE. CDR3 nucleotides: TGTGCCAGCAGCCCATGGGACAGGGGATATGGCTACACCTTC. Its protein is CASSPWDRGYGYTF.

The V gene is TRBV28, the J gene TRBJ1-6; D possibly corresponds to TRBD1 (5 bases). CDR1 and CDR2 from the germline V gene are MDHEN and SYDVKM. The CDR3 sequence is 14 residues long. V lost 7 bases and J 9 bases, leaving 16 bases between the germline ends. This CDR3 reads CASTLGRVSSPLHF. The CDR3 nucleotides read TGTGCCAGCACCCTGGGCAGGGTGAGTTCACCCCTCCACTTT.

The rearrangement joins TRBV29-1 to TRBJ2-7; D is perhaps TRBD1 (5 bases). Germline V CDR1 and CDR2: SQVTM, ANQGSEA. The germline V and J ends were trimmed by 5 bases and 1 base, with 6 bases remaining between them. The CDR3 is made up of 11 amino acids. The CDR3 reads CSVRQSYEQYF. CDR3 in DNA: TGCAGCGTTCGACAGTCCTACGAGCAGTACTTC.

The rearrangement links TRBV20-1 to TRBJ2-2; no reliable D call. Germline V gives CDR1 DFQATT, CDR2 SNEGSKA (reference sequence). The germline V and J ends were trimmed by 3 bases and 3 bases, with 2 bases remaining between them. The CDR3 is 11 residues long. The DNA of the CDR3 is TGCAGTGCTAGGGACACCGGGGAGCTGTTTTTT. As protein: CSARDTGELFF.

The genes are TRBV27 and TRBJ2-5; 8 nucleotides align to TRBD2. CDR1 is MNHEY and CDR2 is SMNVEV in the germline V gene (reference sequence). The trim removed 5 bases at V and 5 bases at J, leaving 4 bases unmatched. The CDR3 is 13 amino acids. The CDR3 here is CASSHERGETQYF. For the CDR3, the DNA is TGTGCCAGCAGTCATGAGCGGGGGGAGACCCAGTACTTC.

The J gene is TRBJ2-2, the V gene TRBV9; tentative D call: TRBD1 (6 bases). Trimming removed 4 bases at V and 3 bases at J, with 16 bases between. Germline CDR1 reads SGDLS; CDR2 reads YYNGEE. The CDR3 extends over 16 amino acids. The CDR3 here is CASSLHIRGHTGELFF. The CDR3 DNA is TGTGCCAGCAGCCTGCACATCAGGGGACACACCGGGGAGCTGTTTTTT.

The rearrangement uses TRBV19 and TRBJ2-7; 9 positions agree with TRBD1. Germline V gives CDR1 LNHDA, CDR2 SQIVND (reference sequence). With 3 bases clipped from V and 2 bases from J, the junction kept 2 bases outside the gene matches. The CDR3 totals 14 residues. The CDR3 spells CASSMGTGPYEQYF. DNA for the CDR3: TGTGCCAGTAGTATGGGGACAGGGCCCTACGAGCAGTACTTC.

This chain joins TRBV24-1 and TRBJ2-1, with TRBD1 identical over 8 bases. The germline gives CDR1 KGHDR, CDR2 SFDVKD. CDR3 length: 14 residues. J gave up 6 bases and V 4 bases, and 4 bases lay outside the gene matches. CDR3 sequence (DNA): TGTGCCACCAGTGACAGGGGGCAGGGCAATGAGCAGTTCTTC. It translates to CATSDRGQGNEQFF.

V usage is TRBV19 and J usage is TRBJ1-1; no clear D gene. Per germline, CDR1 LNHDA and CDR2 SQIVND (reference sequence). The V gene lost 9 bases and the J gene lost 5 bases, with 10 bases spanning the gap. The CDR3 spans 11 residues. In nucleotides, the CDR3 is TGTGCCAGCAACGTAGGGACTGAAGCTTTCTTT. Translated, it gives CASNVGTEAFF.

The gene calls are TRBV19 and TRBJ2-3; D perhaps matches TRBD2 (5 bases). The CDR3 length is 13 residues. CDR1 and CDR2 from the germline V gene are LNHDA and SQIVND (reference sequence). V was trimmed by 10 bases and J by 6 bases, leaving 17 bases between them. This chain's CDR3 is CANRRGAADTQYF. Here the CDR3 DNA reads TGTGCCAACCGTCGTGGAGCGGCCGATACGCAGTATTTT.

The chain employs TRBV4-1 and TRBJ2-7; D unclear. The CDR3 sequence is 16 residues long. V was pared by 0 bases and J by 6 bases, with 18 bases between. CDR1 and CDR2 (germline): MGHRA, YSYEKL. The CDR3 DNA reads TGCGCCAGCAGCCAAGATGTTCGAGCACTTTCCCGCGAGCAGTACTTC. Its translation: CASSQDVRALSREQYF.

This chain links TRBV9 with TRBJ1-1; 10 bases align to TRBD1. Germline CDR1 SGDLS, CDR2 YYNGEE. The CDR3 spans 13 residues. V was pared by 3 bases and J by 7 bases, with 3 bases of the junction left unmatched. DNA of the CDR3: TGTGCCAGCAGCGGGACAGGGGGTGGTGAAGCTTTCTTT. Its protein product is CASSGTGGGEAFF.

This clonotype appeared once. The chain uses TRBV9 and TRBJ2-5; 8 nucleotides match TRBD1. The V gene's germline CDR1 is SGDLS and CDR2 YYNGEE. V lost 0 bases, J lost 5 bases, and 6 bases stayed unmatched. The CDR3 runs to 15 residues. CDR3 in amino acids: CASSVGGAGGETQYF. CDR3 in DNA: TGTGCCAGCAGCGTAGGTGGGGCAGGGGGCGAGACCCAGTACTTC. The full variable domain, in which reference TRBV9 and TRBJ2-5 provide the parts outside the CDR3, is DSGVTQTPKHLITATGQRVTLRCSPRSGDLSVYWYQQSLDQGLQFLIQYYNGEERAKGNILERFSAQQFPDLHSELNLSSLELGDSALYFCASSVGGAGGETQYFGPGTRLLVL.

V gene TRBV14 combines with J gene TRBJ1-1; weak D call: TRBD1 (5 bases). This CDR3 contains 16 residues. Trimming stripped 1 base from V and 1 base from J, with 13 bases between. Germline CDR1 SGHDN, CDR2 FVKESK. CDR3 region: CASSQVQGPPNTEAFF. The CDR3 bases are TGTGCCAGCAGCCAAGTCCAGGGTCCCCCGAACACTGAAGCTTTCTTT.

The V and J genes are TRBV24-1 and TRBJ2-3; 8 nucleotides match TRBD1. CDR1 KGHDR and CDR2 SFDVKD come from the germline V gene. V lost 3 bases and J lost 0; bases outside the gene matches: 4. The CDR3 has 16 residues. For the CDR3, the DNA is TGTGCCACCAGTGATCCGGGACAGGAGAGCACAGATACGCAGTATTTT. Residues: CATSDPGQESTDTQYF.